The 30 T cell receptor beta chains given below trace back to one sample, sequenced in a study of CD8+ T cells in alopecia areata. Extraction and reverse transcription of RNA yielded cDNA as the sequencing template. Sequencing used immunoSEQ multiplex PCR; TCRdb keeps in-frame clones, though not all of them. This table holds about 190,000 clones, around 56% found once. Treatment meaning: oral pan-JAK inhibitor, 5-10 mg twice daily. The source was CD4+ T cells sorted from blood, collected at week 4, from a patient treated with tofacitinib. The receptor set was obtained from a human donor with alopecia areata.

This clone is a singleton in its sample. The chain's CDR3 is CSVSVLNTEAFF. The DNA for the CDR3 is TGCAGCGTGTCAGTTTTGAACACTGAAGCTTTCTTT. The V gene is TRBV29-1, the J gene TRBJ1-1; D is unclear. The germline V and J ends were trimmed by 6 bases and 0 bases, with 8 bases remaining between them. The CDR3 spans 12 residues. Germline CDR1 SQVTM, CDR2 ANQGSEA.

This clone was recorded a few times. CDR3 sequence reads: CASSLSGQGYEQYF. For the CDR3, the DNA is TGTGCCAGCAGTCTGTCGGGACAGGGGTACGAGCAGTACTTC. The genes are TRBV6-5 and TRBJ2-7; 10 bases line up with TRBD1. The length of the CDR3 is 14 residues. Losses at the gene ends were 5 bases for V and 4 bases for J; bases not matched to a gene: 5. CDR1 is MNHEY and CDR2 is SVGAGI in the germline V gene.

The chain uses TRBV30 and TRBJ1-1; unclear D gene. The CDR3 runs to 15 residues. The germline V gene encodes CDR1 GTSNPN and CDR2 SVGIG (reference sequence). Trimming left V 0 bases short and J 0 bases short, with 11 bases between. The CDR3, as DNA: TGTGCCTGGAGTGTAGGAGCGAGAATGAACACTGAAGCTTTCTTT. It specifies CAWSVGARMNTEAFF.

This clone was recorded once. This chain uses TRBV2 with TRBJ2-3; D is ambiguous. CDR3 size: 12 residues. V was trimmed by 6 bases and J by 6 bases, leaving 10 bases between them. The germline V gene has CDR1 SNHLY and CDR2 FYNNEI. The CDR3 sequence: CASRDGLDTQYF. The CDR3 DNA reads as TGTGCCAGCAGGGACGGCTTGGATACGCAGTATTTT.

The V gene is TRBV29-1, the J gene TRBJ2-5, with D perhaps TRBD2 (5 bases). The CDR3 contains 13 residues. Germline values: CDR1 SQVTM, CDR2 ANQGSEA. Trimming cost V 2 bases and J 5 bases, with 12 bases left between them. The CDR3 reads CSVELGVGETQYF. CDR3 DNA sequence: TGCAGCGTTGAATTGGGAGTAGGGGAGACCCAGTACTTC.

The chain couples TRBV6-6 to TRBJ2-7; 7 bases map to TRBD2. This CDR3 contains 14 residues. Germline CDR1 MNHNY, CDR2 SVGAGI (reference sequence). The J segment lost 2 bases and the V segment lost 7 bases, leaving 8 bases of the junction unmatched. CDR3 amino acids: CASNRGDYAYEQYF. As DNA, the CDR3 is TGTGCCAGCAACCGGGGGGACTACGCCTACGAGCAGTACTTC.

A remark on this clone: Other DNA variants within this sample encode the same CDR3. This chain connects TRBV30 to TRBJ2-5; no firm D call. Trimming took 0 bases from V and 5 from J, leaving 4 bases between them. The CDR3 consists of 11 residues. Germline values: CDR1 GTSNPN, CDR2 SVGIG (reference sequence). CDR3 in amino acids: CAWSVRETQYF. The CDR3 bases are TGTGCCTGGAGTGTACGGGAGACCCAGTACTTC. Full variable domain (outside the CDR3, taken from reference TRBV30 and TRBJ2-5): SQTIHQWPATLVQPVGSPLSLECTVEGTSNPNLYWYRQAAGRGLQLLFYSVGIGQISSEVPQNLSASRPQDRQFILSSKKLLLSDSGFYLCAWSVRETQYFGPGTRLLVL.

This clone was observed a handful of times. The chain couples TRBV15 to TRBJ2-7; 8 nucleotides line up with TRBD1. The J segment lost 6 bases and the V segment lost 5 bases, leaving 9 bases of the junction unmatched. This CDR3 contains 14 residues. Per germline, CDR1 LNHNV and CDR2 YYDKDF (reference sequence). CDR3 bases: TGTGCCACCAGCCTTGGACAGGGCAAGTTCGAGCAGTACTTC. Protein product: CATSLGQGKFEQYF. The variable domain in full, completed from reference TRBV15 and TRBJ2-7, reads DAMVIQNPRYQVTQFGKPVTLSCSQTLNHNVMYWYQQKSSQAPKLLFHYYDKDFNNEADTPDNFQSRRPNTSFCFLDIRSPGLGDTAMYLCATSLGQGKFEQYFGPGTRLTVT.

The chain is built from TRBV7-8 and TRBJ1-1; D might be TRBD1 (6 bases). Germline CDR1 reads SGHVS; CDR2 reads FQNEAQ. Trimming stripped 5 bases from V and 3 bases from J, with 13 bases between. This CDR3 has 14 amino acids. DNA for the CDR3: TGTGCCAGCAGCAGGCGGAGGGGGGACACTGAAGCTTTCTTT. This translates into CASSRRRGDTEAFF.

The chain links TRBV7-8 to TRBJ2-7; 15 nucleotides align to TRBD2. This CDR3 region has 14 residues. V shed 5 bases, J shed 7 bases, and the junction held 3 bases outside the gene matches. From germline, CDR1 is SGHVS and CDR2 FQNEAQ. The DNA for the CDR3 is TGTGCCAGCAGCCGGACTAGCGGGAGGGGTGAGCAGTACTTC. Protein product: CASSRTSGRGEQYF.

This sequence joins TRBV18 and TRBJ1-3, with a weak D call TRBD1 (6 bases). There are 15 residues in the CDR3. CDR1 and CDR2 from the germline V gene are KGHSH and LQKENI. V was shortened by 3 bases and J by 4 bases, with 13 bases between the two germline ends. The CDR3 loop reads CASSPPDGTGNTIYF. Here the CDR3 DNA reads TGTGCCAGCTCACCGCCGGACGGGACAGGAAACACCATATATTTT.

CDR3 coding DNA: TGCGCCAGCAGCTTGTATAACTCCCAACCAGGGCAGCCCCAGCATTTT. This translates into CASSLYNSQPGQPQHF. The chain combines TRBV5-1 with TRBJ1-5, with D possibly being TRBD1 (5 bases). V was trimmed by 1 base and J by 7 bases, leaving 18 bases between them. The CDR3 spans 16 residues. The germline CDR1 and CDR2 sequences are SGHRS and YFSETQ.

The J gene is TRBJ1-1, the V gene TRBV13; D is possibly TRBD1 (6 bases). This CDR3 comprises 12 residues. V shed 5 bases and J shed 9 bases, with 13 bases lying between them. Germline CDR1 is PRHDT and CDR2 is FYEKMQ (reference sequence). The CDR3 reads CASSPRQGKAFF. Here the CDR3 DNA reads TGTGCCAGCAGCCCCCGGCAGGGGAAAGCTTTCTTT.

Concerning this clone itself: This sample includes further DNA sequences coding for the same CDR3. V usage is TRBV20-1 and J usage is TRBJ2-5, with a tentative D call TRBD1 (6 bases). Looked up from germline, CDR1 is DFQATT and CDR2 is SNEGSKA (reference sequence). This CDR3 region has 11 residues. Trimming pared 6 bases from V and 4 bases from J, leaving 9 bases between. CDR3 in amino acids: CSARGGETQYF. The CDR3 DNA reads TGCAGTGCCCGAGGGGGAGAGACCCAGTACTTC.

The chain employs TRBV5-1 and TRBJ2-7; 12 bases are a match to TRBD2. The V gene's germline CDR1 is SGHRS and CDR2 YFSETQ. J lost 4 bases, V lost 4 bases, and 15 bases had no gene match. This CDR3 contains 18 residues. The CDR3 protein is CASSAPSSGRASRYEQYF. The DNA of the CDR3 is TGCGCCAGCAGCGCCCCGTCTAGCGGGAGGGCCTCCAGGTACGAGCAGTACTTC.

This rearrangement joins TRBV13 to TRBJ1-1; unclear D gene. Trimming took 2 bases from V and 6 from J, leaving 7 bases between them. From germline, CDR1 is PRHDT and CDR2 FYEKMQ (reference sequence). The CDR3 contains 12 residues. The CDR3 bases are TGTGCCAGCAGCTTAAGGGTTTCTGAAGCTTTCTTT. Its translation: CASSLRVSEAFF.

The chain carries TRBV30 and TRBJ2-3; unclear D gene. V was trimmed by 0 bases and J by 2 bases, leaving 18 bases between them. Germline values: CDR1 GTSNPN, CDR2 SVGIG (reference sequence). CDR3 length: 17 residues. Here the CDR3 DNA reads TGTGCCTGGAGTGTATCCGTCCGCGGAGCCCCCACAGATACGCAGTATTTT. It codes for CAWSVSVRGAPTDTQYF.

The rearrangement links TRBV11-2 to TRBJ2-1; a weak D match, TRBD2 (5 bases). This CDR3 has 17 amino acids. Germline V gives CDR1 SGHAT, CDR2 FQNNGV. V gave up 3 bases and J gave up 7 bases, with 22 bases separating them. CDR3 sequence reads: CASSLGFRDKHANEQFF. In DNA form, the CDR3 reads TGTGCCAGCAGCTTGGGTTTCCGGGATAAACATGCAAATGAGCAGTTCTTC.

The rearrangement joins TRBV11-2 to TRBJ2-5; D remains unclear. Trimming cost V 5 bases and J 3 bases, with 1 base left between them. CDR1 is SGHAT, CDR2 FQNNGV, per germline. The CDR3 contains 10 residues. The CDR3 loop is CASSKETQYF. The DNA for the CDR3 is TGTGCCAGCAGCAAAGAGACCCAGTACTTC.

This clone was found a few times. The rearrangement links TRBV29-1 to TRBJ2-2, with 7 bases identical to TRBD1. V trimming: 6 bases; J trimming: 6 bases; junction bases outside the gene matches: 10. The CDR3 runs to 14 residues. Germline V gene sequence: CDR1 SQVTM, CDR2 ANQGSEA. The CDR3: CSVAARQGPGELFF. The CDR3 region has the DNA TGCAGCGTGGCGGCCCGACAGGGTCCCGGGGAGCTGTTTTTT.

The chain carries TRBV29-1 and TRBJ2-1; weak D call: TRBD2 (7 bases). Germline V gene data show CDR1 as SQVTM and CDR2 as ANQGSEA. Trimming stripped 2 bases from V and 9 bases from J, with 11 bases between. The CDR3 covers 12 residues. The CDR3 region has the DNA TGCAGCGTTGAATCGGGGGGCAGTGAGCAGTTCTTC. Translation: CSVESGGSEQFF.

The rearrangement joins TRBV10-3 to TRBJ2-1, with a possible D match to TRBD1 (5 bases). Trimming pared 7 bases from V and 0 bases from J, leaving 10 bases between. The length of the CDR3 is 14 residues. Germline-derived CDR1 and CDR2 are ENHRY and SYGVKD. This CDR3 reads CAIKDTLSYNEQFF. The CDR3 nucleotides are TGTGCCATCAAGGACACCCTCTCCTACAATGAGCAGTTCTTC.

CDR3 sequence reads: CASSLRDPPGRKQPQHF. CDR3 bases: TGTGCCAGCAGCCTTCGGGATCCTCCAGGGAGGAAACAGCCCCAGCATTTT. The chain carries TRBV27 and TRBJ1-5, with a tentative D call TRBD1 (5 bases). This CDR3 is built from 17 residues. Germline V gene data show CDR1 as MNHEY and CDR2 as SMNVEV (reference sequence). Trimming took 6 bases from V and 7 from J, leaving 25 bases between them.

This chain joins TRBV4-2 and TRBJ2-3; 9 bases agree with TRBD2. The CDR3 loop spans 17 amino acids. The ends lost 0 bases at V and 4 bases at J; junction bases unmatched: 8. The germline gives CDR1 LGHNA, CDR2 YNFKEQ. CDR3 region: CASSQDGSGRQSDTQYF. In DNA, the CDR3 is TGTGCCAGCAGCCAAGATGGTAGCGGGAGACAATCAGATACGCAGTATTTT.

A single count supports this clone. The chain couples TRBV15 to TRBJ2-1; TRBD2 matches at 14 bases. Trimming at V came to 1 base and at J to 5 bases, leaving 7 bases not matched to a gene. CDR1 LNHNV and CDR2 YYDKDF come from the germline V gene (reference sequence). This CDR3 is 18 amino acids long. Here the CDR3 DNA reads TGTGCCACCAGCAGAGGCAGACTAGCGGGAGGGGTTAACAATGAGCAGTTCTTC. Protein: CATSRGRLAGGVNNEQFF.

V and J are TRBV5-1 and TRBJ2-7; D not resolved. Germline V gene sequence: CDR1 SGHRS, CDR2 YFSETQ. The CDR3 contains 15 residues. The V and J ends lost 3 bases and 2 bases respectively, with 15 bases between them. The chain's CDR3 is CASSWGGVRTYEQYF. CDR3 sequence (DNA): TGCGCCAGCAGCTGGGGTGGGGTGAGGACCTACGAGCAGTACTTC.

This clone was seen a handful of times. V usage is TRBV7-2 and J usage is TRBJ2-3, with D unclear. Trimming removed 5 bases at V and 5 bases at J, with 11 bases between. The CDR3 sequence is 13 residues long. Germline assignment: CDR1 SGHTA and CDR2 FQGNSA. This chain's CDR3 is CASSPPKQDTQYF. CDR3 DNA: TGTGCCAGCAGCCCACCGAAACAAGATACGCAGTATTTT.

This clone was detected a few times. Other DNA sequences of this sample code for an identical CDR3. The chain recombines TRBV29-1 with TRBJ1-2; 8 bases are a match to TRBD1. This CDR3 is 11 amino acids long. Germline CDR1 SQVTM, CDR2 ANQGSEA. V gave up 2 bases and J gave up 8 bases; unmatched junction bases: 1. CDR3 residues: CSVETGGGYTF. CDR3 bases: TGCAGCGTTGAAACAGGGGGAGGCTACACCTTC.

This clone was observed a single time. V is TRBV15 and J is TRBJ2-3; 9 nucleotides line up with TRBD2. The CDR3 is 16 residues long. Trimming at V came to 0 bases and at J to 2 bases, leaving 3 bases not matched to a gene. Germline loops: CDR1 LNHNV, CDR2 YYDKDF (reference sequence). CDR3 coding DNA: TGTGCCACCAGCAGAGAACTAGCGGGCATCACAGATACGCAGTATTTT. Translating gives CATSRELAGITDTQYF.

The chain carries TRBV6-5 and TRBJ2-5; TRBD2 might be the D (5 bases). The CDR3 length is 13 residues. The germline V and J ends were trimmed by 8 bases and 6 bases, with 16 bases remaining between them. Germline V gives CDR1 MNHEY, CDR2 SVGAGI. This CDR3 reads CASATGSSKTQYF. In nucleotides, the CDR3 is TGTGCCAGCGCGACGGGATCTTCGAAGACCCAGTACTTC.